These 21 T cell receptor beta chains originate from one sample sequenced in a study of T cell responses to AZD1222 COVID-19 vaccine (dated by TCRdb to about 2021). To prepare the library, the immunoSEQ multiplex PCR assay was applied. TCRdb took over this immuneACCESS table, retaining in-frame rearrangements with V and J assigned. Such tables are incomplete; in checked studies, under half of the missing clones stem from an unresolved V gene, and the remainder is unexplained. The sample records some 150,000 clones, 85% to 90% of which are singletons. Together, the top ten hold around 4.5% of the sample. The time point label here, explained by the study, means: about 28 days (+/-7) after the second vaccine dose. This sample comprised peripheral blood, obtained 28 days after the second AZD1222 dose. These receptors were collected from an adult who received the AZD1222 COVID-19 vaccine.

This chain joins TRBV2 and TRBJ1-1; 7 nucleotides agree with TRBD1. CDR1 is SNHLY, CDR2 FYNNEI, per germline. The CDR3 length is 13 residues. Germline trimming cut 7 bases from V and 4 bases from J; bases unmatched to any gene: 6. The chain's CDR3 is CASIEPGGTEAFF. The CDR3 coding sequence is TGTGCCAGCATCGAACCAGGGGGCACTGAAGCTTTCTTT.

In its sample, this clone was seen once. This sequence joins TRBV5-1 and TRBJ1-2; D perhaps matches TRBD1 (6 bases). This CDR3 contains 14 residues. Germline CDR1 is SGHRS and CDR2 is YFSETQ. V was shortened by 5 bases and J by 8 bases, with 19 bases between the two germline ends. The CDR3 coding sequence is TGCGCCAGCAGGACAGGAGGGTTGGCGGGCGGCTACACCTTC. Amino acid sequence: CASRTGGLAGGYTF.

The rearrangement links TRBV5-1 to TRBJ2-5; D might be TRBD1 or TRBD2, each matching 6 bases. Germline V gene data show CDR1 as SGHRS and CDR2 as YFSETQ. Trimming stripped 3 bases from V and 5 bases from J, with 17 bases between. The CDR3 is made up of 15 amino acids. The CDR3 DNA sequence: TGCGCCAGCAGCTCACTACCGGGGGCGGGGGAGACCCAGTACTTC. Translated: CASSSLPGAGETQYF.

On this clone itself: In the same sample, other DNA sequences code for this CDR3. In DNA, the CDR3 is TGTGCCAGCAGCCAAGGGCACAGCAATCAGCCCCAGCATTTT. Amino acid sequence: CASSQGHSNQPQHF. The V and J genes are TRBV3-1 (or the pseudogene TRBV3-2) and TRBJ1-5, with D uncertain. Germline lookup yields CDR1 LGHDT and CDR2 YNNKEL (reference sequence). This CDR3 region has 14 residues. Deletions cut 1 base from V and 1 base from J, with 5 bases between.

V is TRBV5-1 and J is TRBJ1-2; no clear D. This CDR3 contains 14 residues. CDR1 is SGHRS and CDR2 is YFSETQ in the germline V gene. The ends were cut back, 0 bases at V and 3 bases at J, with 9 bases in the middle. The CDR3 DNA reads as TGCGCCAGCAGCTTGGACAGAGAATACTATGGCTACACCTTC. This encodes CASSLDREYYGYTF.

The table lists this clone with a count of one. The chain combines TRBV12-3 or TRBV12-4 with TRBJ2-7; unclear D gene. The CDR3 consists of 13 residues. Trimming took 3 bases from V and 0 from J, leaving 6 bases between them. The CDR3 loop reads CASSLAISYEQYF. The DNA for the CDR3 is TGTGCCAGCAGTTTGGCGATCTCCTACGAGCAGTACTTC.

The table lists this clone with a few counts. The gene calls are TRBV6-5 and TRBJ1-6, with D perhaps TRBD1 (5 bases). The CDR3 runs 13 residues. From germline, CDR1 is MNHEY and CDR2 SVGAGI. Trimming stripped 6 bases from V and 6 bases from J, with 9 bases between. This CDR3 reads CASRGTANSPLHF. The CDR3 DNA reads as TGTGCCAGCAGGGGGACGGCTAATTCACCCCTCCACTTT.

The rearrangement links TRBV10-3 to TRBJ2-2; D unclear. The CDR3 is 15 amino acids. CDR1 and CDR2 (germline): ENHRY, SYGVKD. With 5 bases removed from V and 1 base from J, the gap between germline ends came to 11 bases. The CDR3 reads CAISYKGMNTGELFF. Written as DNA, the CDR3 is TGTGCCATCAGTTACAAGGGTATGAACACCGGGGAGCTGTTTTTT.

The chain links TRBV6-5 to TRBJ2-1; unclear D gene. This CDR3 is built from 12 residues. The V end was cut by 6 bases, the J end by 5 bases, with 8 bases between. From germline, CDR1 is MNHEY and CDR2 SVGAGI. CDR3 bases: TGTGCCAGCAGCAGGAACAACAATGAGCAGTTCTTC. It translates to CASSRNNNEQFF.

The chain carries TRBV11-3 and TRBJ2-1; perhaps TRBD2 as D (5 bases). Germline CDR1 is SGHNT and CDR2 is YENEEA. CDR3 size: 13 residues. Between the trimmed V and J ends, which lost 6 bases and 6 bases, there was a span of 12 bases. The DNA for the CDR3 is TGTGCCAGCAGTGTTGGGAGCTTCAATGAGCAGTTCTTC. This gives the protein CASSVGSFNEQFF.

The chain joins TRBV11-2 to TRBJ2-7; perhaps D is TRBD1 or TRBD2 (5 bases each). With 4 bases removed from V and 2 bases from J, the gap between germline ends came to 12 bases. Germline loops: CDR1 SGHAT, CDR2 FQNNGV. The CDR3 is made up of 14 amino acids. The CDR3 loop reads CASSSGATTYEQYF. The DNA for the CDR3 is TGTGCCAGCAGCTCCGGGGCCACAACCTACGAGCAGTACTTC.

The chain carries TRBV4-3 and TRBJ2-7; D remains unclear. Germline CDR1 reads LGHNA; CDR2 reads YSLEER. There are 14 residues in the CDR3. The V end lost 1 base, the J end lost 0 bases, and 7 bases lay between the germline ends. This CDR3 is CASSQVGYSYEQYF. DNA for the CDR3: TGCGCCAGCAGCCAAGTAGGGTACTCCTACGAGCAGTACTTC.

The chain couples TRBV6-6 to TRBJ1-1, with D possibly being TRBD1 (5 bases). Germline CDR1 reads MNHNY; CDR2 reads SVGAGI (reference sequence). This CDR3 is 17 amino acids long. The germline V and J ends were trimmed by 5 bases and 0 bases, with 19 bases remaining between them. The CDR3 loop is CASSRQPAGGMNTEAFF. Here the CDR3 DNA reads TGTGCCAGCAGTCGACAACCCGCTGGGGGGATGAACACTGAAGCTTTCTTT.

This clone was recorded only once. V usage is TRBV2 and J usage is TRBJ1-2, with a possible D match to TRBD1 (5 bases). Per germline, CDR1 SNHLY and CDR2 FYNNEI. The V gene lost 7 bases and the J gene lost 4 bases, with 13 bases spanning the gap. This CDR3 spans 13 amino acids. The CDR3 nucleotides read TGTGCCAGCACCCCCGAGGGGAGCTATGGCTACACCTTC. Its protein is CASTPEGSYGYTF.

The chain uses TRBV30 and TRBJ1-6; weak D call: TRBD1 (6 bases). This CDR3 region has 14 residues. V lost 3 bases and J lost 8, with 14 bases in between. Germline loops: CDR1 GTSNPN, CDR2 SVGIG (reference sequence). The CDR3 protein is CAWSRQDDYSPLHF. In nucleotides, the CDR3 is TGTGCCTGGAGCAGACAGGATGATTATTCACCCCTCCACTTT. Together with reference TRBV30 and TRBJ1-6, the CDR3 gives the full variable domain: SQTIHQWPATLVQPVGSPLSLECTVEGTSNPNLYWYRQAAGRGLQLLFYSVGIGQISSEVPQNLSASRPQDRQFILSSKKLLLSDSGFYLCAWSRQDDYSPLHFGNGTRLTVT.

Regarding this clone: The same CDR3 arises from other DNA sequences in this sample as well. V is TRBV10-3 and J is TRBJ2-1; D is unresolved. The germline gives CDR1 ENHRY, CDR2 SYGVKD. This CDR3 is 15 amino acids long. Deletions cut 6 bases from V and 0 bases from J, with 12 bases between. Here the CDR3 DNA reads TGTGCCATCAGCGCCACTGGTAGCTCCTACAATGAGCAGTTCTTC. It encodes CAISATGSSYNEQFF.

For the CDR3, the DNA is TGCGCCAGCAGTGAGTCAGTGTTCGGGCTTTCACCCCTCCACTTT. Translated, it gives CASSESVFGLSPLHF. The J gene is TRBJ1-6, the V gene TRBV10-2; D unclear. Germline V gene data show CDR1 as WSHSY and CDR2 as SAAADI. This CDR3 has 15 residues. The V gene lost 0 bases and the J gene lost 9 bases, with 12 bases spanning the gap.

This sequence joins TRBV4-3 and TRBJ2-1, with 9 bases aligning to TRBD2. The CDR3 length is 15 residues. Germline CDR1 is LGHNA and CDR2 is YSLEER. The J segment lost 8 bases and the V segment lost 1 base, leaving 6 bases of the junction unmatched. The CDR3 DNA follows: TGCGCCAGCAGCCAAGGGCCAGCGGGGGGCGATGAGCAGTTCTTC. It is translated as CASSQGPAGGDEQFF.

The genes are TRBV6-5 and TRBJ1-1; D uncertain. V dropped 6 bases and J dropped 1 base, with 9 bases sitting between them. Germline V gene sequence: CDR1 MNHEY, CDR2 SVGAGI. This CDR3 has 13 amino acids. The CDR3 DNA reads as TGTGCCAGCAGACGCGGACGGAACACTGAAGCTTTCTTT. Its translation: CASRRGRNTEAFF.

This sequence joins TRBV6-5 and TRBJ2-1; D is unresolved. The CDR3 covers 14 residues. V was cut by 6 bases and J by 7 bases, with 16 bases left in between. Germline lookup yields CDR1 MNHEY and CDR2 SVGAGI. The CDR3 nucleotides are TGTGCCAGCAGAGGGATATACGGTGTGAATGAGCAGTTCTTC. Amino acid sequence: CASRGIYGVNEQFF.

V is TRBV5-4 and J is TRBJ1-2, with TRBD1 matching 10 bases. The length of the CDR3 is 16 residues. Germline CDR1 reads SGHNT; CDR2 reads YYREEE (reference sequence). The V gene end was trimmed by 0 bases and the J gene end by 4 bases; junction bases not matched to a gene: 6. In DNA form, the CDR3 reads TGTGCCAGCAGCTTGGGACAGGGGGCCACAATCTATGGCTACACCTTC. This translates into CASSLGQGATIYGYTF. Together with reference TRBV5-4 and TRBJ1-2, the CDR3 gives the full variable domain: ETGVTQSPTHLIKTRGQQVTLRCSSQSGHNTVSWYQQALGQGPQFIFQYYREEENGRGNFPPRFSGLQFPNYSSELNVNALELDDSALYLCASSLGQGATIYGYTFGSGTRLTVV.